These 10 T cell receptor beta chains originate from one sample sequenced in a study of T cells in tumors after PD-1 blockade. Profiling relied on immunoSEQ multiplex PCR, and the TCRdb table lists in-frame clones only, not all of them. Of fewer than 35,000 clones in the sample, around 80% were seen once. This specimen was PBMCs, taken before anti-PD-1 treatment. The receptors derive from a human donor with basal cell carcinoma.

This rearrangement joins TRBV6-1 to TRBJ1-5; TRBD1 might be the D (5 bases). Trimming took off 5 bases at V and 3 bases at J, with 11 bases between the two ends. The CDR3 sequence is 14 residues long. Germline CDR1 MNHNS, CDR2 SASEGT. Written as DNA, the CDR3 is TGTGCCAGCAGTTATGGGGACCTCAATCAGCCCCAGCATTTT. Amino acid sequence: CASSYGDLNQPQHF.

In this sample, this clone turned up a few times. One end of the junction is discordant with germline, which a read error may explain. The rearrangement uses TRBV27 and TRBJ1-5; 7 bases fit TRBD1. Germline CDR1 reads MNHEY; CDR2 reads SMNVEV (reference sequence). The CDR3 runs to 14 residues. The CDR3 region is CASRLTGHDQPQHF. Here the CDR3 DNA reads TGTGCCAGCCGTTTGACAGGGCATGATCAGCCCCAGCATTTT.

V is TRBV30 and J is TRBJ2-2; tentative D call: TRBD2 (6 bases). The CDR3 has 15 residues. Germline assignment: CDR1 GTSNPN and CDR2 SVGIG (reference sequence). The V gene lost 3 bases and the J gene lost 5 bases, with 16 bases spanning the gap. The CDR3 loop reads CAWRMGGATTGELFF. The CDR3 DNA reads TGTGCCTGGAGGATGGGCGGGGCGACAACCGGGGAGCTGTTTTTT.

The chain uses TRBV15 and TRBJ1-1, with D maybe TRBD1 (5 bases). The V and J ends lost 3 bases and 0 bases respectively, with 5 bases between them. Per germline, CDR1 LNHNV and CDR2 YYDKDF (reference sequence). The CDR3 spans 13 residues. The CDR3 loop reads CATSRTVNTEAFF. CDR3 coding DNA: TGTGCCACCAGCAGGACAGTGAACACTGAAGCTTTCTTT.

The chain employs TRBV5-4 and TRBJ2-5; D remains ambiguous. With 0 bases removed from V and 1 base from J, the gap between germline ends came to 7 bases. Germline CDR1 reads SGHNT; CDR2 reads YYREEE (reference sequence). This CDR3 is built from 14 residues. CDR3 amino acids: CASSLGPTQETQYF. The CDR3 nucleotides read TGTGCCAGCAGCTTGGGGCCGACCCAAGAGACCCAGTACTTC. The whole variable domain, filled in from reference TRBV5-4 and TRBJ2-5, reads ETGVTQSPTHLIKTRGQQVTLRCSSQSGHNTVSWYQQALGQGPQFIFQYYREEENGRGNFPPRFSGLQFPNYSSELNVNALELDDSALYLCASSLGPTQETQYFGPGTRLLVL.

The chain has TRBV6-2 or TRBV6-3 and TRBJ2-3; D gene ambiguous. The CDR3 extends over 14 amino acids. In germline, CDR1 is MNHEY, CDR2 SVGEGT. Between the trimmed V and J ends, which lost 5 bases and 0 bases, there was a span of 9 bases. CDR3 nucleotides: TGTGCCAGCAGTCTCCCGGGCAGCACAGATACGCAGTATTTT. Protein: CASSLPGSTDTQYF.

The chain is built from TRBV6-5 and TRBJ1-1; 7 bases are shared with TRBD1. The CDR3 extends over 15 amino acids. Germline V gives CDR1 MNHEY, CDR2 SVGAGI. Trimming at V came to 5 bases and at J to 1 base, leaving 7 bases not matched to a gene. As DNA, the CDR3 is TGTGCCAGCAGTAAAACCGGGACAGCGAACACTGAAGCTTTCTTT. This codes for CASSKTGTANTEAFF.

Comments on this clone: One end of the junction fails to match germline, which may point to a read error. The chain carries TRBV7-2 and TRBJ2-6; the match to TRBD1 covers 9 bases. Germline V gene lookup returns CDR1 SGHTA and CDR2 FQGNSA. The CDR3 is 17 residues long. As DNA, the CDR3 is TGTGCCAGCAGCTTGTCCGGGACAGGGTCTGGGGTCAACGTCCTGACTTTC. Translating gives CASSLSGTGSGVNVLTF.

The chain is built from TRBV7-9 and TRBJ2-7; 7 bases are a match to TRBD1. Per the germline V gene, CDR1 is SEHNR and CDR2 is FQNEAQ (reference sequence). CDR3 length equals 12 residues. V shed 10 bases and J 3 bases; nucleotides not matched to a gene: 6. CDR3 protein: CATGTVNYEQYF. DNA of the CDR3: TGTGCCACCGGGACAGTTAACTACGAGCAGTACTTC.

This clone was detected only a few times. CDR3 residues: CASSKTGGDEKLFF. The CDR3 DNA reads as TGTGCCAGCAGCAAGACAGGTGGCGATGAAAAACTGTTTTTT. V usage is TRBV5-5 and J usage is TRBJ1-4, with a possible D match to TRBD1 (6 bases). Per the germline V gene, CDR1 is SGHKS and CDR2 is YYEKEE (reference sequence). CDR3 length: 14 amino acids. V lost 4 bases, J lost 6 bases, and 13 bases lay in between.